This T cell receptor beta chain comes out of a study of regulatory T cells in long-lasting Graves disease. Time point reported: newly diagnosed GD, antithyroid drugs for less than 3 months. The TCR library was prepared using RNA isolated from PBMCs. Blood from the periphery, 8 to 9.5 milliliters in all, was drawn into EDTA tubes. Germline V gene data show CDR1 as SGHAT and CDR2 as FQNNGV. This CDR3 is 17 amino acids long. V shed 5 bases, J shed 0 bases, and the junction held 12 bases outside the gene matches. Building of the TCR beta libraries involved iRepertoire HTBI primers and Arm-PCR of CDR3 regions. Via MiXCR, TCRdb re-called the multiplex PCR reads, giving one row per CDR3 protein. The sample carries roughly 360,000 distinct CDR3 sequences, approximately 12% recorded once. The same data also went into a second study, on T cells in Graves' hyperthyroidism and ophthalmopathy. That paper adds: Ophthalmopathy and stable hyperthyroidism were separated by a 13 V-J model. Median prediction lead before ophthalmopathy onset was about 6.7 months with the model.

The sequence came from a woman in her late teens or twenties with Graves disease. The genes are TRBV11-2 and TRBJ2-5; 7 bases line up with TRBD2. Here the sequenced sample was peripheral blood mononuclear cells (PBMCs), taken at new diagnosis, from a patient treated with antithyroid drugs. The CDR3 coding sequence is TGTGCCAGCAGCCCTGGAGCGGGACCTCTGTACCAAGAGACCCAGTACTTC. It is translated as CASSPGAGPLYQETQYF.